The 20 T cell receptor beta chains presented below share a single source sample, sequenced in a study of vaccination effects on CD4 cells after COVID-19. Using immunoSEQ multiplex PCR, the repertoire was profiled, and TCRdb retains in-frame clones only, with some absent. The table shows about 40,000 clones, with about 62% occurring only once. The antigens these receptors bind are not known. Investigators separated out CD4+ T cells once about eleven days of culture had passed. Either the BNT162b2 or mRNA-1273 vaccine was given to participants in two doses. Material: CD4+ T cells from PBMCs cultured without peptide, obtained after COVID-19 vaccination. The receptors here all came from a human donor who received a COVID-19 vaccine.

This chain connects TRBV29-1 to TRBJ2-7, with 7 bases lining up with TRBD1. Trimming cost V 6 bases and J 2 bases; bases outside gene matches: 10. The CDR3 totals 14 residues. Germline assignment: CDR1 SQVTM and CDR2 ANQGSEA. The CDR3 nucleotides read TGCAGCGTCACAGGGGCAGGGGACGCCTACGAGCAGTACTTC. Residues: CSVTGAGDAYEQYF.

V and J are TRBV2 and TRBJ1-3; D remains ambiguous. CDR1 SNHLY and CDR2 FYNNEI come from the germline V gene. The V end was cut by 7 bases, the J end by 0 bases, with 7 bases between. The CDR3 is 13 amino acids. CDR3 sequence (DNA): TGTGCCAGCATGGGCGACTCTGGAAACACCATATATTTT. Protein product: CASMGDSGNTIYF.

The rearrangement links TRBV11-1 to TRBJ1-1; D is perhaps TRBD1 (6 bases). V lost 6 bases and J 1 base, leaving 12 bases between the germline ends. This CDR3 region has 14 residues. CDR1 is SGHAT, CDR2 FQDESV, per germline (reference sequence). DNA of the CDR3: TGTGCCAGCAGACGCGGACAGCGGAACACTGAAGCTTTCTTT. Amino acid sequence: CASRRGQRNTEAFF.

A single count supports this clone. The chain couples TRBV7-9 to TRBJ2-1; D remains ambiguous. Per the germline V gene, CDR1 is SEHNR and CDR2 is FQNEAQ (reference sequence). The CDR3 covers 13 residues. Trimming stripped 1 base from V and 8 bases from J, with 9 bases between. The CDR3 nucleotides are TGTGCCAGCAGCTTAGGCCTAAATGATGAGCAGTTCTTC. It is translated as CASSLGLNDEQFF.

The chain uses TRBV18 and TRBJ2-7; TRBD1 agrees at 7 bases. CDR1 KGHSH and CDR2 LQKENI come from the germline V gene. After removal of 6 bases from V and 5 bases from J, the junction contained 7 bases not matched to a gene. The CDR3 runs 13 residues. CDR3 sequence: CASSPRGTDEQYF. As DNA, the CDR3 is TGTGCCAGCTCTCCGAGGGGGACAGACGAGCAGTACTTC.

This clone was found once. The chain recombines TRBV29-1 with TRBJ1-1; D is unresolved. This CDR3 region has 13 residues. Germline-derived CDR1 and CDR2 are SQVTM and ANQGSEA. V lost 1 base and J 0 bases, leaving 6 bases between the germline ends. CDR3 bases: TGCAGCGTTGAAGCGACGGTGAACACTGAAGCTTTCTTT. It is translated as CSVEATVNTEAFF.

The rearrangement uses TRBV20-1 and TRBJ2-7; no definite D call. The CDR3 consists of 11 residues. V was clipped by 1 base and J by 3 bases, with 4 bases between them. The germline CDR1 and CDR2 sequences are DFQATT and SNEGSKA (reference sequence). The CDR3 reads CSARANYEQYF. The CDR3 DNA reads as TGCAGTGCTAGAGCTAACTACGAGCAGTACTTC.

This clone was observed once. The chain employs TRBV3-1 (or the pseudogene TRBV3-2) and TRBJ1-4; TRBD1 agrees at 8 bases. Germline-derived CDR1 and CDR2 are LGHDT and YNNKEL (reference sequence). This CDR3 spans 14 amino acids. V gave up 6 bases and J gave up 6 bases; unmatched junction bases: 6. This chain's CDR3 is CASSLQGADEKLFF. For the CDR3, the DNA is TGTGCCAGCAGTCTGCAGGGGGCTGATGAAAAACTGTTTTTT.

V usage is TRBV6-5 and J usage is TRBJ2-2; D may be TRBD1 (6 bases). The CDR3 contains 13 residues. CDR1 and CDR2 (germline): MNHEY, SVGAGI. In DNA form, the CDR3 reads TGTGCGCTGGGACAAGCGAACACCGGGGAGCTGTTTTTT. This sequence encodes CALGQANTGELFF.

A few counts support this clone. This chain connects TRBV2 to TRBJ1-1; D is undetermined. Trimming removed 7 bases at V and 11 bases at J, with 23 bases between. Germline V lookup: CDR1 SNHLY, CDR2 FYNNEI. There are 14 residues in the CDR3. The chain's CDR3 is CASTEREPYTAAFF. The CDR3 DNA reads TGTGCCAGCACCGAACGGGAACCGTACACTGCGGCTTTCTTT.

V gene TRBV15 combines with J gene TRBJ2-1; 11 bases align to TRBD2. The germline CDR1 and CDR2 sequences are LNHNV and YYDKDF (reference sequence). The CDR3 is 15 residues long. V was clipped by 5 bases and J by 5 bases; unmatched bases: 5. The DNA of the CDR3 is TGTGCCACCAGCGCCGGGACTAGCGGTAACAATGAGCAGTTCTTC. It codes for CATSAGTSGNNEQFF.

This clone was observed a few times. The rearrangement uses TRBV18 and TRBJ2-7; no definite D call. CDR3 size: 16 residues. Trimming cost V 1 base and J 0 bases, with 13 bases left between them. The germline V gene has CDR1 KGHSH and CDR2 LQKENI. This chain's CDR3 is CASSPLIPSSSYEQYF. The CDR3 DNA reads TGTGCCAGCTCACCACTTATCCCGAGTAGCTCCTACGAGCAGTACTTC.

The rearrangement joins TRBV24-1 to TRBJ2-5; TRBD1 agrees at 7 bases. This CDR3 has 17 amino acids. From germline, CDR1 is KGHDR and CDR2 SFDVKD. V was pared by 0 bases and J by 3 bases, with 9 bases of the junction left unmatched. The CDR3 DNA reads as TGTGCCACCAGTGATTTGAAGCCGGGACAGCAAAAAGAGACCCAGTACTTC. It is translated as CATSDLKPGQQKETQYF.

The chain has TRBV5-1 and TRBJ2-2; 11 bases fit TRBD2. Germline CDR1 is SGHRS and CDR2 is YFSETQ. This CDR3 comprises 18 residues. The trim removed 2 bases at V and 1 base at J, leaving 7 bases unmatched. This chain's CDR3 is CASSFGSGGALNTGELFF. The CDR3 DNA follows: TGCGCCAGCAGCTTCGGTAGCGGGGGGGCTTTGAACACCGGGGAGCTGTTTTTT.

This chain uses TRBV5-1 with TRBJ2-3; D is unresolved. Germline CDR1 and CDR2: SGHRS and YFSETQ. V was shortened by 7 bases and J by 5 bases, with 14 bases between the two germline ends. CDR3 length: 13 amino acids. The CDR3 nucleotides are TGCGCCAGCGCCGCCCCGGGCGAAGATACGCAGTATTTT. This sequence encodes CASAAPGEDTQYF.

This chain uses TRBV5-1 with TRBJ1-5; D is possibly TRBD1 (6 bases). The CDR3 consists of 15 residues. Trimming removed 4 bases at V and 6 bases at J, with 17 bases between. The germline V gene has CDR1 SGHRS and CDR2 YFSETQ. This CDR3 reads CASSVGGIGGQPQHF. The CDR3, as DNA: TGCGCCAGCAGCGTGGGGGGCATAGGGGGTCAGCCCCAGCATTTT.

The chain links TRBV9 to TRBJ2-2; no firm D call. The germline gives CDR1 SGDLS, CDR2 YYNGEE. The V end lost 4 bases, the J end lost 4 bases, and 8 bases lay between the germline ends. The CDR3 covers 13 residues. In DNA, the CDR3 is TGTGCCAGCAGCCCAAGACCCACCGGGGAGCTGTTTTTT. As protein: CASSPRPTGELFF.

This chain uses TRBV2 with TRBJ2-3; D perhaps matches TRBD2 (5 bases). V shed 4 bases and J shed 3 bases, with 20 bases lying between them. CDR1 and CDR2 (germline): SNHLY, FYNNEI. CDR3 length: 17 residues. The CDR3 DNA follows: TGTGCCAGCAGTGTTCGGGGAGTGTTAGCGAGTACAGATACGCAGTATTTT. Amino acids: CASSVRGVLASTDTQYF.

This chain connects TRBV6-5 to TRBJ2-2; D not resolved. This CDR3 comprises 14 residues. With 6 bases removed from V and 1 base from J, the gap between germline ends came to 9 bases. In germline, CDR1 is MNHEY, CDR2 SVGAGI. CDR3 sequence (DNA): TGTGCCAGCAGAGTTCCGGGGAACACCGGGGAGCTGTTTTTT. It encodes CASRVPGNTGELFF.

The chain recombines TRBV27 with TRBJ1-2; TRBD1 matches 12 bases. The CDR3 is made up of 15 amino acids. CDR1 is MNHEY and CDR2 is SMNVEV in the germline V gene (reference sequence). The ends lost 5 bases at V and 1 base at J; junction bases unmatched: 2. The CDR3 loop reads CASSRDRGLNYGYTF. CDR3 DNA sequence: TGTGCCAGCAGTCGGGACAGGGGGCTTAACTATGGCTACACCTTC.